Here is one TCR beta chain with its context. Both TCRalpha and TCRbeta chains were reverse transcribed with V-gene-specific primers. TCR amplification involved 20 PCR cycles with a constant-region primer and V-primer adapter. TCRdb processed the reads anew with MiXCR; each CDR3 protein has one entry. The table includes tens of thousands of distinct CDR3 sequences, around 30% detected once. The data are from a study of low-dose radiotherapy and immunotherapy resistance in tumors. Germline V CDR1 and CDR2: SGHTA, FQGNSA. CDR3 length equals 11 residues. The germline V and J ends were trimmed by 1 base and 15 bases, with 10 bases remaining between them. As for time point: before trial treatment. Treatment of the donors consisted of nivolumab and ipilimumab (plus aspirin, low-dose cyclophosphamide and low-dose radiotherapy). Eligible patients had advanced solid tumors lacking tumor-infiltrating lymphocytes.

This sample comprised PBMCs, obtained before treatment. The receptor comes from a female donor with ovarian cancer. The V call is TRBV7-2, the J call TRBJ2-1; tentatively, D is TRBD2 (5 bases). CDR3 loop: CASSLDTSLFF. CDR3 nucleotides: TGTGCCAGCAGCTTAGACACTAGTTTGTTCTTC.